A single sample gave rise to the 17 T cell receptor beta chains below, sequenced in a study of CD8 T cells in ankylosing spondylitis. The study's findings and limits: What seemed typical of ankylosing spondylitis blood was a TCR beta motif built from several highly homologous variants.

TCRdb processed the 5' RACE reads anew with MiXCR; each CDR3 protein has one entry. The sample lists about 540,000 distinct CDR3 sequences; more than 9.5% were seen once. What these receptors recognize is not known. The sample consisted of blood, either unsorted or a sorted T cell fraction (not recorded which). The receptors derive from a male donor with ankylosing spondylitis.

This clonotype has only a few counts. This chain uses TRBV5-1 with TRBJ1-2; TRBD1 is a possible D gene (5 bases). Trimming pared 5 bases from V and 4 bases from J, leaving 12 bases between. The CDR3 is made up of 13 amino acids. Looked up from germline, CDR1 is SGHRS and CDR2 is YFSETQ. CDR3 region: CASRRVDSYGYTF. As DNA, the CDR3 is TGCGCCAGCAGACGAGTCGACAGCTATGGCTACACCTTC.

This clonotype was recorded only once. CDR3 protein: CASSQILAGESEQFF. CDR3 DNA sequence: TGTGCCAGCAGCCAAATACTAGCGGGAGAGAGTGAGCAGTTCTTC. This chain links TRBV16 with TRBJ2-1, with 11 bases identical to TRBD2. The V gene end was trimmed by 2 bases and the J gene end by 9 bases; junction bases not matched to a gene: 6. This CDR3 is 15 amino acids long. Germline lookup yields CDR1 KGHSY and CDR2 FQNENV. Together with reference TRBV16 and TRBJ2-1, the CDR3 gives the full variable domain: GEEVAQTPKHLVRGEGQKAKLYCAPIKGHSYVFWYQQVLKNEFKFLISFQNENVFDETGMPKERFSAKCLPNSPCSLEIQATKLEDSAVYFCASSQILAGESEQFFGPGTRLTVL.

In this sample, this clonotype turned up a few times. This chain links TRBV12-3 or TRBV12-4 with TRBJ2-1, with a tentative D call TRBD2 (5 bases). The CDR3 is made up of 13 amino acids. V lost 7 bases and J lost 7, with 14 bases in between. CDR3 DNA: TGTGCCAGCACCACGGACTCTGGGAATGAGCAGTTCTTC. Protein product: CASTTDSGNEQFF.

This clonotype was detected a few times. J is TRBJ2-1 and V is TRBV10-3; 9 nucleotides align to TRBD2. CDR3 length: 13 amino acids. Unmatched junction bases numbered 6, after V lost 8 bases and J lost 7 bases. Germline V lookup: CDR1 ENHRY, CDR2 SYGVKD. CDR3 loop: CAISASGGNEQFF. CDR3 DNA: TGTGCCATCTCAGCGAGCGGGGGGAATGAGCAGTTCTTC.

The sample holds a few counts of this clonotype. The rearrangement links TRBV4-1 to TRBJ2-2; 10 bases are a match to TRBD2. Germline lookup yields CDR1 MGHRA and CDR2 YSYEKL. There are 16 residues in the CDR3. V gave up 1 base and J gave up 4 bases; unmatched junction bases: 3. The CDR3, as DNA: TGCGCCAGCAGCCAAGTTGCTAGCGGGAGCACCGGGGAGCTGTTTTTT. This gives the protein CASSQVASGSTGELFF.

Here the CDR3 reads CASSQSRASYEQYV. Written as DNA, the CDR3 is TGTGCCAGCAGCCAATCGAGGGCCTCCTACGAGCAGTACGTC. V and J are TRBV16 and TRBJ2-7, with D possibly TRBD2 on 5 matching bases. In germline, CDR1 is KGHSY, CDR2 FQNENV. V was trimmed by 0 bases and J by 0 bases, leaving 6 bases between them. The CDR3 is 14 amino acids.

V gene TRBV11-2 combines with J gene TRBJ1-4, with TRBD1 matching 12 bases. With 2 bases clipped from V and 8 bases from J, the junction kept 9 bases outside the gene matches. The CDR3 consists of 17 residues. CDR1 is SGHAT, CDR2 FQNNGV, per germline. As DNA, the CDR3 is TGTGCCAGCAGCTTATGGGACAGGGGGCAGTTTACGGAAAAACTGTTTTTT. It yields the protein CASSLWDRGQFTEKLFF. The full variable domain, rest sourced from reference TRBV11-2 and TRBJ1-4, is EAGVAQSPRYKIIEKRQSVAFWCNPISGHATLYWYQQILGQGPKLLIQFQNNGVVDDSQLPKDRFSAERLKGVDSTLKIQPAKLEDSAVYLCASSLWDRGQFTEKLFFGSGTQLSVL.

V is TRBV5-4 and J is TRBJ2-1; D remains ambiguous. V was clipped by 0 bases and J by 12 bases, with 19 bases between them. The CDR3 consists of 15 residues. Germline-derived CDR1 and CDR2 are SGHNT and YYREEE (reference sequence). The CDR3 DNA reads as TGTGCCAGCAGCTTGGGTGGGTCATGGGATCTCGGGCAGTTCTTC. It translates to CASSLGGSWDLGQFF.

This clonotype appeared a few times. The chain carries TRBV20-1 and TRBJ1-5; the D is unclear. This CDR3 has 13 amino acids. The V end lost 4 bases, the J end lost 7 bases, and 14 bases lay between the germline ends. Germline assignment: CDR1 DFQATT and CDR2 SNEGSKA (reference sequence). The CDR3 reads CSATPGSGQPQHF. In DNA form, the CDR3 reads TGCAGTGCTACGCCCGGGAGCGGACAGCCCCAGCATTTT.

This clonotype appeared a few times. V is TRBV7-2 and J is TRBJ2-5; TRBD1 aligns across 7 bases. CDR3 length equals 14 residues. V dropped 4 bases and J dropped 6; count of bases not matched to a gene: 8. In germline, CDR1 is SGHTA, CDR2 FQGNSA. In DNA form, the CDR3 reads TGTGCCAGCAGCTCCCTAAGACAGGGCCAGACCCAGTACTTC. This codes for CASSSLRQGQTQYF.

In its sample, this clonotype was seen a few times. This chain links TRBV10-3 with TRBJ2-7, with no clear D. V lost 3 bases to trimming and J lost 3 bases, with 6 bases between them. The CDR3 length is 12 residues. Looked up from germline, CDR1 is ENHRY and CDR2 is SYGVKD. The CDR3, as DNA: TGTGCCATCAGTGATCCTTACTACGAGCAGTACGTC. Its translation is CAISDPYYEQYV.

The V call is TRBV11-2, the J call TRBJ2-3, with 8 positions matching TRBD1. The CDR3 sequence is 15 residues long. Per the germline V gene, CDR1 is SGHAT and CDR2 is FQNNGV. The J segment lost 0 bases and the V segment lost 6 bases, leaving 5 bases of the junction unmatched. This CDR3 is CASRLRTGSTDTQYF. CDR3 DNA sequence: TGTGCCAGCAGGCTAAGGACAGGGAGCACAGATACGCAGTATTTT.

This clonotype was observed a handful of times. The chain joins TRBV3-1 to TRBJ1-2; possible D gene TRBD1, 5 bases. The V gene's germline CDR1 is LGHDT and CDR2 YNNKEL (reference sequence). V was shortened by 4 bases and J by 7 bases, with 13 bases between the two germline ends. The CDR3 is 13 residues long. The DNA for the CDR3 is TGTGCCAGCAGCCCTTTGGGGCTCCCTGGCTACACCTTC. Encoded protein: CASSPLGLPGYTF.

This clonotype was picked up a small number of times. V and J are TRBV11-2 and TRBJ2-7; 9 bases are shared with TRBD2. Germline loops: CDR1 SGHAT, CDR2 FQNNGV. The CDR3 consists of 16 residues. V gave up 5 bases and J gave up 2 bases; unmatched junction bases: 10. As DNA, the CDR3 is TGTGCCAGCAGCCCGCCCAGCGGGAGGACAACCTACGAGCAGTACTTC. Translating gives CASSPPSGRTTYEQYF.

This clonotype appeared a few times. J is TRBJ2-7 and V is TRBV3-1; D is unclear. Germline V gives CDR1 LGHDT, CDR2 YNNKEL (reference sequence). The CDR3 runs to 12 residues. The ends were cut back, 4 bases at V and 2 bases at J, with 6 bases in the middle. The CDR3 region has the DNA TGTGCCAGCAGCCGACTTGCCTACGAGCAGTACTTC. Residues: CASSRLAYEQYF.

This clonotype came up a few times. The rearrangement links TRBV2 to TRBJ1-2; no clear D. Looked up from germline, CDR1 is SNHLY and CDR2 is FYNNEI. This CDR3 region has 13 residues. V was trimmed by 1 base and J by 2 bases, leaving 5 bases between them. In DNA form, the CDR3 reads TGTGCCAGCAGTGAAGAAGGCAACTATGGCTACACCTTC. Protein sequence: CASSEEGNYGYTF.

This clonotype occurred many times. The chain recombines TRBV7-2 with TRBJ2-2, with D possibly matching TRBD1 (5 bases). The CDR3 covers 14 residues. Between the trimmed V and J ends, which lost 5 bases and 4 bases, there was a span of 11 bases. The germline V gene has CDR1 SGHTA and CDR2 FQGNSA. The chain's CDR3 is CASSPGHFTGELFF. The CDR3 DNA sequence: TGTGCCAGCAGCCCAGGGCACTTCACCGGGGAGCTGTTTTTT.